Listed below are T cell receptor beta chains from one sample, sequenced in a study of siplizumab effects on memory and regulatory T cells. The repertoire was sequenced with immunoSEQ multiplex PCR; TCRdb's copy has only in-frame clones and lacks some. The data hold some 100,000 clones, with approximately 97% observed a single time. The specimen sequenced was naive CD4+ T cells sorted from blood. The receptors here all came from a human donor in good health. Both conserved end residues are part of each CDR3. D genes are given only for firm matches. Rows may omit the clone size; those that give it use once, few, many or a size class.

d_gene	j_gene	abundance	v_gene	len	CDR3nt	CDR3aa
TRBD1	TRBJ1-6	-	TRBV25-1	14	TGTGCCAGCAGTGAGATGACAGGGGTTTCACCCCTCCACTTT	CASSEMTGVSPLHF
-	TRBJ2-3	once	TRBV9	14	TGTGCCAGCAGCGTAGGAGGGGGGAGGTATACGCAGTATTTT	CASSVGGGRYTQYF
-	TRBJ1-2	-	TRBV6-5	13	TGTGCCAGCAGTTTCGAGGGGACCTATGGCTACACCTTC	CASSFEGTYGYTF
-	TRBJ1-3	-	TRBV6-5	15	TGTGCCAGCATCGAGGCGCCGGGGTCTGGAAACACCATATATTTT	CASIEAPGSGNTIYF
-	TRBJ1-2	-	TRBV9	13	TGTGCCAGCAGCGGCGGCAGCCCCTATGACTACACCTTC	CASSGGSPYDYTF
TRBD2	TRBJ2-5	-	TRBV5-1	16	TGCGCCAGCAGCTTGTTCTCACTAGCGATACAAGAGACCCAGTACTTC	CASSLFSLAIQETQYF
-	TRBJ1-4	-	TRBV23-1	13	TGCGCCAGCAGTCACTCCCAGGGGGAAAAACTGTTTTTT	CASSHSQGEKLFF
TRBD1	TRBJ1-2	-	TRBV7-9	15	TGTGCCAGCAGCTTAGGGGGACAGGGTAACTATGGCTACACCTTC	CASSLGGQGNYGYTF
TRBD2	TRBJ2-3	-	TRBV7-3	16	TGTGCCAGCAGCCCCTTAGCGGGGGGGGGCACAGATACGCAGTATTTT	CASSPLAGGGTDTQYF
TRBD2	TRBJ2-3	-	TRBV6-5	15	TGTGCCAGCAGTTGGCGGGGGGGCCGTGGAGATACGCAGTATTTT	CASSWRGGRGDTQYF
TRBD1	TRBJ2-3	-	TRBV9	17	TGTGCCAGCAGCGTCGGTCAGACAGGGGGCCGCACAGATACGCAGTATTTT	CASSVGQTGGRTDTQYF
-	TRBJ1-1	few	TRBV27	14	TGTGCCAGCAGTATCGGGCGGATGAACACTGAAGCTTTCTTT	CASSIGRMNTEAFF
-	TRBJ1-5	-	TRBV27	14	TGTGCCAGCAGTTTTGTGGGGGATGGTCAGCCCCAGCATTTT	CASSFVGDGQPQHF
-	TRBJ1-2	-	TRBV7-2	15	TGTGCCAGCAGCTTGGGGGGTGGCATCCCCTATGGCTACACCTTC	CASSLGGGIPYGYTF
-	TRBJ2-6	-	TRBV29-1	14	TGCAGCGTTGAATCCGTCTCTGGGGCCAACGTCCTGACTTTC	CSVESVSGANVLTF
-	TRBJ1-1	-	TRBV2	14	TGTGCCAGCAGTGGGGCCAGACTTAACACTGAAGCTTTCTTT	CASSGARLNTEAFF
-	TRBJ2-7	-	TRBV6-1	14	TGTGCCAGCAGACCTACGGGGTTGTTTTACGAGCAGTACTTC	CASRPTGLFYEQYF
-	TRBJ1-1	-	TRBV2	14	TGTGCCAGCAGGGAGGGGCCCCTGAACACTGAAGCTTTCTTT	CASREGPLNTEAFF
-	TRBJ1-4	-	TRBV6-6	14	TGTGCCAGCAGTTTATGGGGGTTCGCGGAAAAACTGTTTTTT	CASSLWGFAEKLFF
-	TRBJ2-6	-	TRBV2	17	TGTGCCAGCAGTGAAAAGGGACCCCAATCTGGGGCCAACGTCCTGACTTTC	CASSEKGPQSGANVLTF
-	TRBJ2-3	-	TRBV5-6	14	TGTGCCAGCAGCCCGGTGGGCCGGACAGATACGCAGTATTTT	CASSPVGRTDTQYF
TRBD1	TRBJ2-7	once	TRBV10-3	15	TGTGCCATCAGTGAGTCGGGACAGGGGGTGCGGGAGCAGTACTTC	CAISESGQGVREQYF
-	TRBJ2-5	-	TRBV28	15	TGTGCCAGCAGTTTCCCATCCCTGGGGCAAGAGACCCAGTACTTC	CASSFPSLGQETQYF
-	TRBJ2-1	-	TRBV9	13	TGTGCCAGCAGCGTAGGACTACTCGATGAGCAGTTCTTC	CASSVGLLDEQFF
TRBD1	TRBJ2-7	-	TRBV7-9	14	TGTGCCAGCAGTAGACAGGGGGATCCCTACGAGCAGTACTTC	CASSRQGDPYEQYF
-	TRBJ1-6	-	TRBV5-1	16	TGCGCCAGCAGCTTGCATTCCGGACAGAATAATTCACCCCTCCACTTT	CASSLHSGQNNSPLHF
TRBD1	TRBJ1-2	-	TRBV7-2	16	TGTGCCAGCAGCTTAGTCCGCTGGACAGGGGCCGATGGCTACACCTTC	CASSLVRWTGADGYTF
-	TRBJ2-7	once	TRBV7-8	15	TGTGCCAGCAGCTTATTTGGCACAGGGACCTACGAGCAGTACTTC	CASSLFGTGTYEQYF
TRBD2	TRBJ2-5	-	TRBV27	15	TGTGCCAGCAGTTTTAGCGGGGGTCCCCAAGAGACCCAGTACTTC	CASSFSGGPQETQYF
TRBD2	TRBJ2-5	-	TRBV19	16	TGTGCCAGTAGCCCAGGGACTAGCGGGAAACAAGAGACCCAGTACTTC	CASSPGTSGKQETQYF
TRBD1	TRBJ2-7	once	TRBV4-1	18	TGCGCCAGCAGCCTAAATGTTTTGACAGGGGATCGAGGTTACGAGCAGTACTTC	CASSLNVLTGDRGYEQYF
-	TRBJ2-3	-	TRBV7-9	14	TGTGCCAGCAGCCTGGTGGAAGGCACAGATACGCAGTATTTT	CASSLVEGTDTQYF
TRBD1	TRBJ2-7	-	TRBV18	14	TGTGCCAGCTCAGCACGGGACAGGGCTCACGAGCAGTACTTC	CASSARDRAHEQYF
-	TRBJ1-2	once	TRBV11-3	16	TGTGCCAGCAGCTTGGGTGGGACGGATCCTAACTATGGCTACACCTTC	CASSLGGTDPNYGYTF
-	TRBJ1-1	-	TRBV5-8	14	TGTGCCAGCAGCTTGGTGCGTTATTACACTGAAGCTTTCTTT	CASSLVRYYTEAFF
-	TRBJ1-4	once	TRBV19	15	TGTGCCAGTAGTGGACGACAGCCAAAGCAAGAAAAACTGTTTTTT	CASSGRQPKQEKLFF
TRBD1	TRBJ1-4	-	TRBV18	14	TGTGCCAGCTCCCCCCGACAGGGGTATGAAAAACTGTTTTTT	CASSPRQGYEKLFF
-	TRBJ2-7	-	TRBV10-1	18	TGCGCCAGCATTTGTGTTCGCGGGACCTCTGTGTTCACCTACGAGCAGTACTTC	CASICVRGTSVFTYEQYF
-	TRBJ1-3	-	TRBV30	16	TGTGCCTGGAGTCCGGCCCTAACTAGCTCTGGAAACACCATATATTTT	CAWSPALTSSGNTIYF
-	TRBJ1-5	-	TRBV7-3	13	TGTGCCAGCAGCTCGGGTGGCAATCAGCCCCAGCATTTT	CASSSGGNQPQHF
-	TRBJ2-5	-	TRBV27	14	TGTGCCAGCAGTTCCTCCAGGGAAGCGGAGACCCAGTACTTC	CASSSSREAETQYF
-	TRBJ1-4	-	TRBV19	16	TGTGCCAGTATCATGACTAACCGGGACAAAAATGAAAAACTGTTTTTT	CASIMTNRDKNEKLFF
-	TRBJ2-3	-	TRBV5-4	16	TGTGCCAGCAGCTTGGTCCAGGGCCAACGTATAGATACGCAGTATTTT	CASSLVQGQRIDTQYF
TRBD2	TRBJ2-1	-	TRBV11-2	15	TGTGCCAGCAGCTTAGCGCGGGGGGGATACAATGAGCAGTTCTTC	CASSLARGGYNEQFF
-	TRBJ1-2	-	TRBV6-5	15	TGTGCCAGCAGTTTACAGGGATATGGGGCTTATGGCTACACCTTC	CASSLQGYGAYGYTF
-	TRBJ2-7	-	TRBV6-5	15	TGTGCCAGCAGCCGTGTTAAGGGTGGGATCTACGAGCAGTACTTC	CASSRVKGGIYEQYF
TRBD1	TRBJ2-1	-	TRBV18	17	TGTGCCAGCTCAAGGTTTGGAGGACAGGGGTTCGACAATGAGCAGTTCTTC	CASSRFGGQGFDNEQFF
TRBD2	TRBJ2-3	-	TRBV19	15	TGTGCCAGTAGTGTATCTAGCGGGAGGACAGATACGCAGTATTTT	CASSVSSGRTDTQYF
-	TRBJ1-1	-	TRBV7-2	18	TGTGCCAGCAGCTTAGAGCAGGGGCGAACTCGAATGAACACTGAAGCTTTCTTT	CASSLEQGRTRMNTEAFF
-	TRBJ1-4	-	TRBV18	16	TGTGCCAGCTCACCCAACGCGCCCGGAACTAATGAAAAACTGTTTTTT	CASSPNAPGTNEKLFF